This T cell receptor beta chain was identified during a study of T-cell reconstitution after alpha-beta-depleted transplantation in children. Study outcomes and limitations: As was reported, about two months after transplant, alpha-beta T cells came from several hundred expanded graft clones. At day 60, the high TCRbeta diversity found in some patients originated from recipient T cells and thymic progenitors that had survived. It was newly produced T cells that mostly accounted for T-cell counts and diversity one year after transplant.

Note on this clonotype: No antigen is known for it.

CDR3 size: 11 residues. Between the trimmed V and J ends, which lost 0 bases and 5 bases, there was a span of 4 bases. Germline values: CDR1 GTSNPN, CDR2 SVGIG (reference sequence). Unique molecular identifiers were used to barcode this TCRbeta library. One entry per CDR3 protein, called by TCRdb with MiXCR from the PCR reads. The sample holds 750,000 to 950,000 distinct CDR3 sequences; roughly 15% are singletons and the top ten take about 4.6%. The receptor was derived from a male patient between 5 and 17 years old who had a stem cell transplant for acute lymphoblastic leukemia, so the T cells may come from the graft donor. The sequences come from PBMCs, mostly from graft donor cells, collected 360 days after TCRalphabeta/CD19-depleted stem cell transplant. V usage is TRBV30 and J usage is TRBJ2-5; unclear D gene. The chain's CDR3 is CAWSVQETQYF. As DNA, the CDR3 is TGTGCCTGGAGTGTACAGGAGACCCAGTACTTC.